The clone carrying this TCR beta chain was seen only once. The data derive from a study of shared clonotypes between healthy human individuals. Some 30,000 T cell genomes (approximately 0.2 ug DNA) went into each sorted-subset replicate. Sequencing used immunoSEQ multiplex PCR; TCRdb keeps in-frame clones, though not all of them. The sample yields around 690,000 clones, 90% seen once. The CDR3 extends over 13 amino acids. With 5 bases removed from V and 3 bases from J, the gap between germline ends came to 11 bases. The germline CDR1 and CDR2 sequences are MNHEY and SMNVEV (reference sequence). The V and J genes are TRBV27 and TRBJ2-7; D possibly corresponds to TRBD1 (6 bases). This clonotype was sampled from a man between 18 and 29 years old in good health. Some clones in this sample may be carry-over from other donors' samples. Sequencing used memory CD8+ T cells from PBMCs. As to subset: CD45RO+ cells pooled with CCR7-negative TemRA cells. CDR3 region: CASSKTQGYEQYF. The CDR3 DNA is TGTGCCAGCAGTAAAACACAGGGCTACGAGCAGTACTTC.